The 27 T cell receptor beta chains in this list originate from one sample, sequenced in a study of human T cells and chemical hapten exposure. Described time point: patch test 1, 2 weeks after DPC sensitization. This sample's treatment: therapeutic diphenylcyclopropenone sensitization with weekly scalp DPC. One entry per CDR3 protein results from TCRdb running MiXCR on the RACE reads. The sample contains 180,000 or so distinct CDR3 sequences, more than 12% of which appear only once. Material: whole blood, obtained in connection with sensitization to the hapten diphenylcyclopropenone (DPC). Receptor source: a woman in her 30s with alopecia areata. Some clones in this sample may be carry-over from other donors' samples.

This clonotype has only a few counts. This chain links TRBV5-1 with TRBJ2-7, with 7 bases fitting TRBD1. The CDR3 has 14 residues. With V trimmed by 4 bases and J by 5 bases, 9 bases remained unmatched. The V gene's germline CDR1 is SGHRS and CDR2 YFSETQ. This CDR3 is CASSRDRGVDEQYF. The CDR3 coding sequence is TGCGCCAGCAGCCGGGACAGAGGCGTAGACGAGCAGTACTTC.

This clonotype was found many times. The V gene is TRBV7-8, the J gene TRBJ2-1; maybe TRBD2 (5 bases). Trimming took 4 bases from V and 8 from J, leaving 9 bases between them. There are 12 residues in the CDR3. CDR1 is SGHVS and CDR2 is FQNEAQ in the germline V gene. CDR3 in DNA: TGTGCCAGCAGCTACGGGGTAGATGAGCAGTTCTTC. It translates to CASSYGVDEQFF.

This clonotype was recorded a few times. V is TRBV7-3 and J is TRBJ2-2; TRBD1 or TRBD2 may be the D gene (5 bases each). The CDR3 totals 14 residues. Germline CDR1 SGHTA, CDR2 FQGTGA. V gave up 1 base and J gave up 4 bases, with 7 bases separating them. The CDR3 DNA follows: TGTGCCAGCAGCTTAAATGGGGGCACCGGGGAGCTGTTTTTT. It codes for CASSLNGGTGELFF.

V usage is TRBV14 and J usage is TRBJ1-5; a weak D match, TRBD1 (5 bases). Germline CDR1 reads SGHDN; CDR2 reads FVKESK. The CDR3 covers 15 residues. V lost 1 base and J lost 4, with 11 bases in between. Written as DNA, the CDR3 is TGTGCCAGCAGCCAAGGAGGGACGGTAAATCAGCCCCAGCATTTT. Translation gives CASSQGGTVNQPQHF. The full variable domain, in which reference TRBV14 and TRBJ1-5 provide the parts outside the CDR3, is EAGVTQFPSHSVIEKGQTVTLRCDPISGHDNLYWYRRVMGKEIKFLLHFVKESKQDESGMPNNRFLAERTGGTYSTLKVQPAELEDSGVYFCASSQGGTVNQPQHFGDGTRLSIL.

This clonotype was seen a few times. The gene calls are TRBV30 and TRBJ1-1; no clear D. Germline V lookup: CDR1 GTSNPN, CDR2 SVGIG (reference sequence). This CDR3 is built from 12 residues. Trimming took 7 bases from V and 0 from J, leaving 9 bases between them. The CDR3 sequence is CALRRMNTEAFF. The CDR3 DNA follows: TGTGCCTTGAGACGGATGAACACTGAAGCTTTCTTT.

This clonotype showed up many times. This chain joins TRBV28 and TRBJ2-7; D remains ambiguous. Germline V CDR1 and CDR2: MDHEN, SYDVKM. This CDR3 is 11 amino acids long. Trimming cost V 8 bases and J 6 bases, with 11 bases left between them. CDR3 coding DNA: TGTGCCAGCGGCCTCGATTTCGAGCAGTACTTC. Its protein is CASGLDFEQYF. The full variable domain, rest sourced from reference TRBV28 and TRBJ2-7, is DVKVTQSSRYLVKRTGEKVFLECVQDMDHENMFWYRQDPGLGLRLIYFSYDVKMKEKGDIPEGYSVSREKKERFSLILESASTNQTSMYLCASGLDFEQYFGPGTRLTVT.

This clonotype was seen a handful of times. The rearrangement uses TRBV7-9 and TRBJ1-1; D uncertain. The length of the CDR3 is 13 residues. With 1 base removed from V and 12 bases from J, the gap between germline ends came to 15 bases. Looked up from germline, CDR1 is SEHNR and CDR2 is FQNEAQ (reference sequence). This chain's CDR3 is CASSLEPGPPTFF. The CDR3 DNA sequence: TGTGCCAGCAGCTTAGAACCGGGTCCACCGACTTTCTTT.

The V gene is TRBV6-2 or TRBV6-3, the J gene TRBJ2-7; possible D gene TRBD2, 6 bases. Trimming shortened V by 8 bases and J by 3 bases, and 17 bases separated the two germline ends. Germline CDR1 is MNHEY and CDR2 is SVGEGT. This CDR3 is 14 amino acids long. CDR3 residues: CASRVRGSHYEQYF. The CDR3 region has the DNA TGTGCCAGCCGCGTGCGGGGCTCCCACTACGAGCAGTACTTC.

The sample holds many counts of this clonotype. The CDR3 loop reads CATTGAGNEQYF. The CDR3 nucleotides read TGTGCCACTACCGGGGCGGGGAACGAGCAGTACTTC. The chain couples TRBV28 to TRBJ2-7; TRBD2 is a possible D gene (6 bases). This CDR3 has 12 amino acids. V shed 10 bases and J shed 5 bases, with 15 bases lying between them. Germline V gene data show CDR1 as MDHEN and CDR2 as SYDVKM.

The chain carries TRBV27 and TRBJ1-2; D unclear. This CDR3 comprises 13 residues. CDR1 is MNHEY and CDR2 is SMNVEV in the germline V gene (reference sequence). V dropped 6 bases and J dropped 3 bases, with 11 bases sitting between them. The CDR3 sequence: CASRQNQYYGYTF. The CDR3 DNA reads as TGTGCCAGCAGACAAAACCAGTACTATGGCTACACCTTC.

This chain connects TRBV6-2 or TRBV6-3 to TRBJ1-2; D perhaps matches TRBD1 (5 bases). V was shortened by 6 bases and J by 7 bases, with 18 bases between the two germline ends. Germline V gene sequence: CDR1 MNHEY, CDR2 SVGEGT. The CDR3 is 14 residues long. The CDR3: CASRGILRGSGYTF. CDR3 DNA sequence: TGTGCCAGCAGGGGTATACTAAGGGGAAGTGGCTACACCTTC.

This clonotype has only a few counts. The genes are TRBV4-3 and TRBJ2-3; 11 bases fit TRBD2. V lost 0 bases and J lost 8; bases outside the gene matches: 10. Germline V gene lookup returns CDR1 LGHNA and CDR2 YSLEER. The CDR3 has 17 amino acids. As DNA, the CDR3 is TGCGCCAGCAGCCAAGACCGACTAGCGGGGCCGTTAGTTACGCAGTATTTT. Translation: CASSQDRLAGPLVTQYF.

V and J are TRBV5-4 and TRBJ1-4, with 9 bases lining up with TRBD1. The CDR3 contains 15 residues. Germline-derived CDR1 and CDR2 are SGHNT and YYREEE (reference sequence). After removal of 3 bases from V and 6 bases from J, the junction contained 6 bases not matched to a gene. The CDR3 region is CASSSRTGEDEKLFF. CDR3 sequence (DNA): TGTGCCAGCAGCTCTAGGACAGGGGAAGATGAAAAACTGTTTTTT.

This clonotype has a handful of counts. The chain joins TRBV19 to TRBJ2-2, with 9 nucleotides matching TRBD2. With V trimmed by 6 bases and J by 0 bases, 2 bases remained unmatched. Germline values: CDR1 LNHDA, CDR2 SQIVND (reference sequence). CDR3 length: 15 residues. The CDR3 reads CASRLAGTNTGELFF. In DNA, the CDR3 is TGTGCCAGTAGGCTAGCGGGGACGAACACCGGGGAGCTGTTTTTT.

In this sample, this clonotype turned up a few times. The chain employs TRBV5-1 and TRBJ2-3, with 7 positions matching TRBD1. This CDR3 contains 13 residues. The germline V gene has CDR1 SGHRS and CDR2 YFSETQ. The V and J ends lost 4 bases and 6 bases, in that order; junction bases with no gene match: 5. The DNA of the CDR3 is TGCGCCAGCAGCAAACAGGGGCAGGATACGCAGTATTTT. Amino acids: CASSKQGQDTQYF. Complete variable domain (other parts from reference TRBV5-1 and TRBJ2-3): KAGVTQTPRYLIKTRGQQVTLSCSPISGHRSVSWYQQTPGQGLQFLFEYFSETQRNKGNFPGRFSGRQFSNSRSEMNVSTLELGDSALYLCASSKQGQDTQYFGPGTRLTVL.

This clonotype was seen more than once but under ten times. J is TRBJ2-7 and V is TRBV7-9; D ambiguous. Germline V gives CDR1 SEHNR, CDR2 FQNEAQ (reference sequence). There are 15 residues in the CDR3. Trimming cost V 1 base and J 0 bases, with 10 bases left between them. The CDR3 reads CASSLGELGSYEQYF. DNA for the CDR3: TGTGCCAGCAGCTTAGGTGAACTGGGCTCCTACGAGCAGTACTTC.

The rearrangement joins TRBV18 to TRBJ1-1; D call uncertain. There are 13 residues in the CDR3. Trimming removed 0 bases from V and 11 bases from J, with 13 bases in between. CDR1 is KGHSH, CDR2 LQKENI, per germline. DNA for the CDR3: TGTGCCAGCTCACCACCGGAAAGGGTTCGGGCTTTCTTT. Its translation: CASSPPERVRAFF.

V gene TRBV9 combines with J gene TRBJ2-3; TRBD2 aligns across 8 bases. Unmatched junction bases numbered 9, after V lost 4 bases and J lost 5 bases. CDR1 SGDLS and CDR2 YYNGEE come from the germline V gene. The CDR3 contains 15 residues. The chain's CDR3 is CASSRGGAGEDTQYF. The DNA of the CDR3 is TGTGCCAGCAGCCGCGGCGGAGCGGGAGAAGATACGCAGTATTTT.

This clonotype has just a few counts. V is TRBV6-2 or TRBV6-3 and J is TRBJ2-7; the D gene is possibly TRBD1 (6 bases). V was pared by 2 bases and J by 4 bases, with 15 bases between. The length of the CDR3 is 15 residues. CDR1 MNHEY and CDR2 SVGEGT come from the germline V gene. CDR3 loop: CASSYPTRGTYEQYF. The CDR3 coding sequence is TGTGCCAGCAGTTACCCTACCAGGGGAACGTACGAGCAGTACTTC.

This clonotype was seen more than once but under ten times. The chain carries TRBV6-6 and TRBJ1-5, with 8 bases aligning to TRBD1. Germline V gene lookup returns CDR1 MNHNY and CDR2 SVGAGI (reference sequence). The CDR3 length is 19 residues. V lost 2 bases, J lost 0 bases, and 12 bases stayed unmatched. CDR3: CASSYQQGGARNSNQPQHF. Here the CDR3 DNA reads TGTGCCAGCAGTTACCAACAGGGGGGCGCCCGCAATAGCAATCAGCCCCAGCATTTT.

This chain connects TRBV6-1 to TRBJ2-7; 8 bases are shared with TRBD1. Germline V gene lookup returns CDR1 MNHNS and CDR2 SASEGT. The CDR3 runs 14 residues. The V gene end was trimmed by 5 bases and the J gene end by 2 bases; junction bases not matched to a gene: 5. The CDR3 DNA reads TGTGCCAGCAGTACCGGGACAGGCCCCTACGAGCAGTACTTC. It encodes CASSTGTGPYEQYF.

The chain recombines TRBV11-2 with TRBJ2-5; 7 nucleotides line up with TRBD1. Germline CDR1 and CDR2: SGHAT and FQNNGV. The junction had 8 bases not matched to a gene; V was cut back by 1 base and J by 3 bases. This CDR3 is built from 16 residues. The CDR3 DNA follows: TGTGCCAGCAGCTTAGTTTACGGGACAGTTAAAGAGACCCAGTACTTC. This translates into CASSLVYGTVKETQYF.

The CDR3 sequence: CASSDRTGGNYGYTF. CDR3 bases: TGTGCCAGCAGCGATAGGACAGGCGGTAACTATGGCTACACCTTC. The chain is built from TRBV9 and TRBJ1-2; 7 bases are shared with TRBD1. Per germline, CDR1 SGDLS and CDR2 YYNGEE. Losses at the gene ends were 3 bases for V and 1 base for J; bases not matched to a gene: 6. The CDR3 is made up of 15 amino acids.

The chain combines TRBV6-1 with TRBJ2-7; D is perhaps TRBD2 (5 bases). CDR1 is MNHNS and CDR2 is SASEGT in the germline V gene. Deletions cut 6 bases from V and 0 bases from J, with 15 bases between. This CDR3 contains 15 residues. The DNA of the CDR3 is TGTGCCAGCAGAGCCTACACCACTAGCTCCTACGAGCAGTACTTC. Its protein product is CASRAYTTSSYEQYF.

The CDR3 here is CASSFFSEPNNEQFF. In DNA form, the CDR3 reads TGCGCCAGCAGCTTTTTCTCAGAGCCAAACAATGAGCAGTTCTTC. The chain has TRBV5-1 and TRBJ2-1; no firm D call. V lost 2 bases and J 5 bases, leaving 14 bases between the germline ends. Germline V lookup: CDR1 SGHRS, CDR2 YFSETQ. The CDR3 is made up of 15 amino acids.

In its sample, this clonotype was seen a few times. This chain uses TRBV27 with TRBJ2-2, with a possible D match to TRBD1 (6 bases). The CDR3 extends over 13 amino acids. Trimming shortened V by 8 bases and J by 5 bases, and 12 bases separated the two germline ends. Germline CDR1 is MNHEY and CDR2 is SMNVEV (reference sequence). CDR3 sequence reads: CASGTYLTGELFF. The CDR3 DNA follows: TGTGCCAGCGGGACATACTTAACCGGGGAGCTGTTTTTT.

J is TRBJ1-5 and V is TRBV28; TRBD1 is a possible D gene (6 bases). Per germline, CDR1 MDHEN and CDR2 SYDVKM. This CDR3 spans 15 amino acids. V lost 2 bases and J lost 6, with 14 bases in between. CDR3 DNA: TGTGCCAGCAGTTTAAAGCGGGGGGCAAGTCAGCCCCAGCATTTT. Translated, it gives CASSLKRGASQPQHF.